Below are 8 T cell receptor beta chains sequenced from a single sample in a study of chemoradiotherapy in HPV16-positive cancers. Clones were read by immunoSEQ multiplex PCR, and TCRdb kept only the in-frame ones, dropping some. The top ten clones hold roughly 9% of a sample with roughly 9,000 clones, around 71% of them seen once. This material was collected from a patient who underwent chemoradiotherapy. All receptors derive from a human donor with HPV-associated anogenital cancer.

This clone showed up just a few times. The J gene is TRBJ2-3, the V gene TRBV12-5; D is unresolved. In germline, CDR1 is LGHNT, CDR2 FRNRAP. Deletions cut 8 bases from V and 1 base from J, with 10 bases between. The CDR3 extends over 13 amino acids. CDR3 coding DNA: TGTGCTAGTTTGGTAAGCGGCACAGATACGCAGTATTTT. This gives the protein CASLVSGTDTQYF.

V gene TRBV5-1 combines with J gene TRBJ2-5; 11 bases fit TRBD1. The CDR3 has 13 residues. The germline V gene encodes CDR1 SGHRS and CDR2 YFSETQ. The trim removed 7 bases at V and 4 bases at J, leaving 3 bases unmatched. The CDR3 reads CASGQGARETQYF. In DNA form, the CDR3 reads TGCGCCAGCGGACAGGGGGCCAGAGAGACCCAGTACTTC.

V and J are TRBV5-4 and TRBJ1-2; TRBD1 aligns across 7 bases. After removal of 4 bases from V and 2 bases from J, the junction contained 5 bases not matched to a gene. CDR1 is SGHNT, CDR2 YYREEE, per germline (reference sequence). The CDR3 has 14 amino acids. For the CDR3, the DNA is TGTGCCAGCAGCAGTCCGGGACAGAACTATGGCTACACCTTC. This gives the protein CASSSPGQNYGYTF. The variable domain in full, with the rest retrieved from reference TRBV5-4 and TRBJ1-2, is ETGVTQSPTHLIKTRGQQVTLRCSSQSGHNTVSWYQQALGQGPQFIFQYYREEENGRGNFPPRFSGLQFPNYSSELNVNALELDDSALYLCASSSPGQNYGYTFGSGTRLTVV.

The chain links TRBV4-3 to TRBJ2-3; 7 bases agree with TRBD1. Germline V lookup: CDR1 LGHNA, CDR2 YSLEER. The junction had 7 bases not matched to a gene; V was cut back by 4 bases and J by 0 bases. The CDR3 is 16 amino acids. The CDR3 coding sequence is TGCGCCAGCAGCCCCAGCAGGGGGATAAGCACAGATACGCAGTATTTT. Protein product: CASSPSRGISTDTQYF.

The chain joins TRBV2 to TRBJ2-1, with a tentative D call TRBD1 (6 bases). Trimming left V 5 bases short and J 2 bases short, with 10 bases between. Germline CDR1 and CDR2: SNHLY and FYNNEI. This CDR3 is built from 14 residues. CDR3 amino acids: CASSRRDTYNEQFF. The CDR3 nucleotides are TGTGCCAGCAGTCGCCGGGACACCTACAATGAGCAGTTCTTC. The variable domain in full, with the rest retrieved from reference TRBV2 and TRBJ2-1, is EPEVTQTPSHQVTQMGQEVILRCVPISNHLYFYWYRQILGQKVEFLVSFYNNEISEKSEIFDDQFSVERPDGSNFTLKIRSTKLEDSAMYFCASSRRDTYNEQFFGPGTRLTVL.

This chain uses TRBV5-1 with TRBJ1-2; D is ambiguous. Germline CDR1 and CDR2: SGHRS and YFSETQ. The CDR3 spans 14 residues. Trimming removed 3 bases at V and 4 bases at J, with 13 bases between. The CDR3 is CASSYPGEGYGYTF. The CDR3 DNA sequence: TGCGCCAGCAGCTACCCCGGGGAGGGCTATGGCTACACCTTC.

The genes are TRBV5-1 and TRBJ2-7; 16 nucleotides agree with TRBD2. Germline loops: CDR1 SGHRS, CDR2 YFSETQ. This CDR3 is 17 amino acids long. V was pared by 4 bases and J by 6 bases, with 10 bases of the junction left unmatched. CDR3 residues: CASSKGLAGGASSEQYF. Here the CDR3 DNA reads TGCGCCAGCAGCAAGGGACTAGCGGGGGGGGCGTCTAGCGAGCAGTACTTC. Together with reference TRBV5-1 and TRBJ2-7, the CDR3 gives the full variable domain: KAGVTQTPRYLIKTRGQQVTLSCSPISGHRSVSWYQQTPGQGLQFLFEYFSETQRNKGNFPGRFSGRQFSNSRSEMNVSTLELGDSALYLCASSKGLAGGASSEQYFGPGTRLTVT.

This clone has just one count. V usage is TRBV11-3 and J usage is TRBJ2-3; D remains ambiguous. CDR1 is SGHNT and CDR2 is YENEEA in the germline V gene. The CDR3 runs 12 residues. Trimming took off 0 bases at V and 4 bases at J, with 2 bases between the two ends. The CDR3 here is CASSLDSDTQYF. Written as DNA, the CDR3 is TGTGCCAGCAGCTTAGATTCAGATACGCAGTATTTT.